A selection of T cell receptor beta chains follows, all from one sample in a study of CD8+ T cells in alopecia areata. Assay used: immunoSEQ multiplex PCR; TCRdb lists only in-frame clones, some missing. The sample includes under 110,000 clones, 55% to 70% of them seen just once. Sample: CD8+ T cells sorted from blood, taken at approximately week 56, from a patient treated with tofacitinib. Receptors originate from a human donor with alopecia areata. Both conserved end residues are part of each CDR3. The D gene is left open where the match is weak. A row's size may be missing; if present it is once, few, many or a size class.

d_call clone_size j_call v_call cdr3_aa cdr3_nt
TRBD1 NA TRBJ1-1 TRBV5-1 CAGHRGQNTEAFF TGCGCCGGACACAGGGGGCAGAACACTGAAGCTTTCTTT
NA NA TRBJ1-1 TRBV7-9 CASSWGRHDAFF TGTGCCAGCAGCTGGGGACGGCACGATGCTTTCTTT
NA few TRBJ2-7 TRBV19 CASSIGGRFSYEQYF TGTGCCAGTAGTATCGGAGGACGGTTCTCCTACGAGCAGTACTTC
NA NA TRBJ1-2 TRBV14 CASSLNPRIEGYGYTF TGTGCCAGCAGCCTGAACCCGAGAATTGAGGGCTATGGCTACACCTTC
NA few TRBJ1-4 TRBV7-9 CASSSPMEEKLFF TGTGCCAGCAGCTCCCCGATGGAGGAAAAACTGTTTTTT
NA NA TRBJ1-6 TRBV28 CASSFTQGSSSPLHF TGTGCCAGCAGTTTCACCCAGGGGAGTAGTTCACCCCTCCACTTT
NA NA TRBJ2-4 TRBV30 CALVAKNIQYF TGTGCGTTGGTAGCCAAAAACATTCAGTACTTC
TRBD2 NA TRBJ2-1 TRBV7-9 CASSLGTSGGPVWQFF TGTGCCAGCAGCTTGGGGACTAGCGGGGGGCCAGTTTGGCAGTTCTTC
TRBD1 few TRBJ1-6 TRBV7-6 CASSGQGNSPLHF TGTGCCAGCAGCGGACAGGGGAATTCACCCCTCCACTTT
TRBD1 NA TRBJ1-2 TRBV27 CASSLGISTGGAGGYTF TGTGCCAGCAGTTTGGGGATTTCGACAGGGGGCGCGGGTGGCTACACCTTC
NA NA TRBJ2-3 TRBV27 CASSLGAGDTQYF TGTGCCAGCAGTTTGGGGGCGGGGGATACGCAGTATTTT
NA NA TRBJ1-2 TRBV4-1 CASSQEEVLSYGYTF TGCGCCAGCAGCCAAGAGGAAGTGTTAAGCTATGGCTACACCTTC
TRBD1 few TRBJ1-5 TRBV4-1 CASSGTGVFQPQHF TGCGCCAGCAGTGGGACAGGGGTTTTTCAGCCCCAGCATTTT
NA NA TRBJ2-1 TRBV29-1 CSVELSNEQFF TGCAGCGTTGAACTCTCCAATGAGCAGTTCTTC
NA NA TRBJ2-7 TRBV13 CASSSTSLSGTYEQYF TGTGCCAGCAGCTCAACTAGTCTTTCTGGTACCTACGAGCAGTACTTC
NA once TRBJ2-7 TRBV30 CAWSDPRRGYEQYF TGTGCCTGGAGTGACCCACGTAGGGGTTACGAGCAGTACTTC
TRBD1 NA TRBJ1-1 TRBV7-9 CASSRPGTGVVEAFF TGTGCCAGCAGCCGGCCCGGGACAGGGGTTGTTGAAGCTTTCTTT
NA few TRBJ2-1 TRBV29-1 CSTDSSWPLGQHNEQFF TGCAGCACAGACAGCTCCTGGCCGCTCGGCCAACACAATGAGCAGTTCTTC
NA NA TRBJ2-1 TRBV29-1 CSVEGAAGQHNYNEQFF TGCAGCGTTGAGGGTGCCGCGGGGCAACACAACTACAATGAGCAGTTCTTC
NA NA TRBJ2-3 TRBV7-8 CASSLIGPPDTQYF TGTGCCAGCAGCTTAATAGGGCCCCCGGATACGCAGTATTTT
NA few TRBJ2-3 TRBV15 CATSKSRGTGDTQYF TGTGCCACCAGCAAAAGTCGGGGCACGGGAGATACGCAGTATTTT
NA NA TRBJ1-1 TRBV14 CASSQDPREAFF TGTGCCAGCAGCCAAGATCCCAGGGAAGCTTTCTTT
TRBD1 NA TRBJ1-4 TRBV13 CASSSYRGTNEKLFF TGTGCCAGCAGCTCCTACAGGGGTACCAATGAAAAACTGTTTTTT
NA few TRBJ2-7 TRBV5-1 CASSLAARNYEQYF TGCGCCAGCAGCTTGGCCGCCAGGAATTACGAGCAGTACTTC
NA NA TRBJ1-2 TRBV2 CASSELAGDGYTF TGTGCCAGCAGTGAGTTGGCAGGGGACGGCTACACCTTC
NA NA TRBJ2-3 TRBV15 CATSRNLPGRGTDTQYF TGTGCCACCAGCAGGAACCTACCGGGCCGGGGCACAGATACGCAGTATTTT
TRBD2 few TRBJ2-2 TRBV29-1 CSVGGLAGTSGELFF TGCAGCGTTGGTGGTCTAGCGGGGACCTCCGGGGAGCTGTTTTTT
NA NA TRBJ1-2 TRBV7-8 CASSLAGGGTPINYGYTF TGTGCCAGCAGCTTAGCTGGAGGCGGGACACCAATAAACTATGGCTACACCTTC
TRBD1 few TRBJ1-1 TRBV4-1 CASSLGTGGTEAFF TGCGCCAGCAGCCTCGGGACAGGGGGCACTGAAGCTTTCTTT
TRBD1 NA TRBJ1-4 TRBV30 CAWTGQVGGEKLFF TGTGCCTGGACCGGACAGGTCGGAGGAGAAAAACTGTTTTTT
NA NA TRBJ1-1 TRBV2 CASSEQGQPEAFF TGTGCCAGCAGTGAACAGGGCCAACCTGAAGCTTTCTTT
NA NA TRBJ2-3 TRBV7-8 CASSSYPDSITDTQYF TGTGCCAGCAGCTCCTATCCCGACAGCATCACAGATACGCAGTATTTT
NA NA TRBJ2-1 TRBV19 CASSITGLF TGTGCCAGTAGTATAACAGGGCTCTTC
TRBD2 few TRBJ2-3 TRBV29-1 CSVAGTSGGSGTDTQYF TGCAGCGTGGCCGGGACTAGCGGGGGATCTGGCACAGATACGCAGTATTTT
NA NA TRBJ2-3 TRBV13 CASSFMTDTQYF TGTGCCAGCAGCTTTATGACAGATACGCAGTATTTT
NA NA TRBJ2-1 TRBV7-9 CASSQIGGEQFF TGTGCCAGCAGCCAAATTGGCGGTGAGCAGTTCTTC
TRBD1 NA TRBJ1-1 TRBV30 CAWSVGGQGDEAFF TGTGCCTGGAGTGTAGGAGGACAGGGTGATGAAGCTTTCTTT
NA NA TRBJ1-6 TRBV9 CASSQQGGPLHF TGTGCCAGCAGTCAACAGGGTGGACCCCTCCACTTT
TRBD1 few TRBJ2-7 TRBV19 CASSSRDRDYEQYF TGTGCCAGTAGTAGCAGGGACAGGGACTACGAGCAGTACTTC
NA NA TRBJ1-5 TRBV4-1 CASSQGRKNQPQHF TGCGCCAGCAGCCAAGGACGGAAAAATCAGCCCCAGCATTTT
NA NA TRBJ1-5 TRBV2 CASRVYSNQPQHF TGTGCCAGCAGGGTATATAGCAATCAGCCCCAGCATTTT
NA NA TRBJ1-2 TRBV4-2 CASSPDSSGYTF TGTGCCAGCAGCCCGGACAGTTCTGGCTACACCTTC
NA NA TRBJ1-5 TRBV27 CASSLAPMGNQPQHF TGTGCCAGCAGTTTAGCCCCTATGGGCAATCAGCCCCAGCATTTT
TRBD1 NA TRBJ1-1 TRBV30 CAWRVGQGDTEAFF TGTGCCTGGAGGGTCGGACAGGGGGACACTGAAGCTTTCTTT
NA NA TRBJ1-2 TRBV6-1 CASSAGDIANYGYTF TGTGCCAGCAGTGCCGGGGACATAGCTAACTATGGCTACACCTTC
TRBD2 NA TRBJ2-5 TRBV7-6 CASSLGGGVQETQYF TGTGCCAGCAGCTTAGGCGGGGGGGTTCAAGAGACCCAGTACTTC
NA NA TRBJ1-6 TRBV10-3 CAITDGGAGSPLHF TGTGCCATCACTGACGGGGGAGCGGGATCACCCCTCCACTTT
NA NA TRBJ1-1 TRBV5-7 CASSLVQSSSTEAFF TGTGCCAGCAGCTTGGTACAGTCAAGTAGCACTGAAGCTTTCTTT
TRBD2 NA TRBJ2-7 TRBV4-1 CASSQFSGGAGVDEQYF TGCGCCAGCAGCCAATTTAGCGGGGGGGCCGGGGTCGACGAGCAGTACTTC
NA NA TRBJ2-7 TRBV11-2 CASTSRRRTYEQYF TGTGCCAGCACCTCGAGACGGCGTACCTACGAGCAGTACTTC